A selection of T cell receptor beta chains follows, all from one sample in a study of T cells after yellow fever vaccination. MiXCR was run by TCRdb on the 5' RACE reads, yielding one entry per CDR3 protein. The data show 180,000 or so distinct CDR3 sequences, approximately 9.9% seen once. The sample in question was CD8+ T cells sorted from PBMCs, obtained 15 days after the yellow fever booster vaccination. Receptors were obtained from a man aged 18 to 29 who received the YFV17D yellow fever vaccine. Both conserved end residues are part of each CDR3. D genes are given only for firm matches. A row's size may be missing; if present it is once, few, many or a size class.

V gene: TRBV5-1
J gene: TRBJ2-1
D gene: TRBD1
clone size: many
CDR3 DNA: TGCGCCAGCAGCCTCTCCGGGACAGGATACAATGAGCAGTTCTTC
CDR3 protein: CASSLSGTGYNEQFF

V gene: TRBV9
J gene: TRBJ1-4
D gene: TRBD1
clone size: few
CDR3 DNA: TGTGCCAGCAGCGTCCGGACAGGGGAGTCTAATGAAAAACTGTTTTTT
CDR3 protein: CASSVRTGESNEKLFF

V gene: TRBV6-2/TRBV6-3
J gene: TRBJ2-1
D gene: TRBD2
clone size: NA
CDR3 DNA: TGTGCCAGCAGTTATCCTACTAGCGGGGAAGGCAATGAGCAGTTCTTC
CDR3 protein: CASSYPTSGEGNEQFF

V gene: TRBV13
J gene: TRBJ2-1
D gene: TRBD2
clone size: NA
CDR3 DNA: TGTGCCAGCAGCATGACTAGCGGGGCATATGAGCAGTTCTTC
CDR3 protein: CASSMTSGAYEQFF

V gene: TRBV5-4
J gene: TRBJ1-2
D gene: NA
clone size: NA
CDR3 DNA: TGTGCCAGCAGCGCCGCCGGTCCCGGACAGCGTGACTACACCTTC
CDR3 protein: CASSAAGPGQRDYTF

V gene: TRBV6-5
J gene: TRBJ2-5
D gene: TRBD1
clone size: many
CDR3 DNA: TGTGCCAGCAGTGAAACTGGACAGGACCAAGAGACCCAGTACTTC
CDR3 protein: CASSETGQDQETQYF

V gene: TRBV5-1
J gene: TRBJ2-3
D gene: TRBD2
clone size: NA
CDR3 DNA: TGCGCCAGCAGCTTGTGGGATGGCGGGAGGTCAGATACGCAGTATTTT
CDR3 protein: CASSLWDGGRSDTQYF

V gene: TRBV6-5
J gene: TRBJ1-2
D gene: NA
clone size: few
CDR3 DNA: TGTGCCAGCAGTTTCCGGGGACATGGCTACACCTTC
CDR3 protein: CASSFRGHGYTF

V gene: TRBV20-1
J gene: TRBJ1-1
D gene: NA
clone size: few
CDR3 DNA: TGCAGTGCTCCTGTCCCTCGTGAGGGGGGGTACACTGAAGCTTTCTTT
CDR3 protein: CSAPVPREGGYTEAFF

V gene: TRBV19
J gene: TRBJ2-5
D gene: TRBD1
clone size: once
CDR3 DNA: TGTGCCAGTAGGCCTGACAGGGGAGTCCGGGAGACCCAGTACTTC
CDR3 protein: CASRPDRGVRETQYF

V gene: TRBV4-1
J gene: TRBJ1-1
D gene: NA
clone size: many
CDR3 DNA: TGCGCCAGCAGGCGGGGGAGCACTGAAGCTTTCTTT
CDR3 protein: CASRRGSTEAFF

V gene: TRBV7-2
J gene: TRBJ2-1
D gene: NA
clone size: few
CDR3 DNA: TGTGCCAGCAGCTTCGCCAGGAGTGCCTACAATGAGCAGTTCTTC
CDR3 protein: CASSFARSAYNEQFF

V gene: TRBV11-2
J gene: TRBJ2-1
D gene: TRBD1
clone size: few
CDR3 DNA: TGTGCCAGCAGCCGACAGACAGGGAACAATGAGCAGTTCTTC
CDR3 protein: CASSRQTGNNEQFF

V gene: TRBV14
J gene: TRBJ2-1
D gene: NA
clone size: NA
CDR3 DNA: TGTGCCAGCAGCCGGGGACGGACCATGAACTACAATGAGCAGTTCTTC
CDR3 protein: CASSRGRTMNYNEQFF

V gene: TRBV4-2
J gene: TRBJ1-1
D gene: TRBD1
clone size: NA
CDR3 DNA: TGTGCCAGCAGCCAGGGGTCAGGGGACAGCACTGAAGCTTTCTTT
CDR3 protein: CASSQGSGDSTEAFF

V gene: TRBV10-1
J gene: TRBJ1-1
D gene: NA
clone size: NA
CDR3 DNA: TGCGCCAGCAGTGAGTCTGGGGGCCTGAACACTGAAGCTTTCTTT
CDR3 protein: CASSESGGLNTEAFF

V gene: TRBV9
J gene: TRBJ2-1
D gene: TRBD2
clone size: NA
CDR3 DNA: TGTGCCAGCACCCCCTTAGCGGGGGGGGGTTACAATGAGCAGTTCTTC
CDR3 protein: CASTPLAGGGYNEQFF

V gene: TRBV4-1
J gene: TRBJ1-5
D gene: TRBD1
clone size: NA
CDR3 DNA: TGCGCCAGCAGCCAACCCGGGACAGGAGGCCCCCTTGGAAATCAGCCCCAGCATTTT
CDR3 protein: CASSQPGTGGPLGNQPQHF

V gene: TRBV5-1
J gene: TRBJ1-2
D gene: NA
clone size: NA
CDR3 DNA: TGCGCCAGCAGCCCTGGGGGGGTGGACCCCCCTCCGCCGCTCTATGGCTACACCTTC
CDR3 protein: CASSPGGVDPPPPLYGYTF

V gene: TRBV2
J gene: TRBJ2-5
D gene: NA
clone size: few
CDR3 DNA: TGTGCCAGCAGCCCCAGAGCACTGGAGACCCAGTACTTC
CDR3 protein: CASSPRALETQYF

V gene: TRBV2
J gene: TRBJ2-2
D gene: TRBD2
clone size: many
CDR3 DNA: TGTGCCAGCAGTCGCACTAGCGGAGCGAACACCGGGGAGCTGTTTTTT
CDR3 protein: CASSRTSGANTGELFF

V gene: TRBV9
J gene: TRBJ1-2
D gene: NA
clone size: few
CDR3 DNA: TGTGCCAGCAGCGCCATAACCATGATGGATGGCTACACCTTC
CDR3 protein: CASSAITMMDGYTF